Following are 17 T cell receptor beta chains from one sample sequenced in a study of breast tumors, draining lymph nodes, adjacent tissues. One entry per CDR3 protein, called by TCRdb with MiXCR from the multiplex PCR reads. This table has roughly 110,000 distinct CDR3 sequences, less than 40% appearing once. Samples came from axillary lymph nodes draining the breast cancer. The sample consisted of axillary lymph node tissue. Source of these receptors: a female donor with breast cancer. Some clones in this sample may be carry-over from other donors' samples.

This clonotype has at least ten counts. V is TRBV6-5 and J is TRBJ1-3; D unclear. CDR1 and CDR2 (germline): MNHEY, SVGAGI. Trimming shortened V by 7 bases and J by 2 bases, and 15 bases separated the two germline ends. CDR3 length: 15 residues. CDR3 protein: CASTSIYGAGNTIYF. For the CDR3, the DNA is TGTGCCAGCACCTCGATCTACGGGGCTGGAAACACCATATATTTT.

This clonotype was detected ten times or more. The V call is TRBV2, the J call TRBJ2-1; 8 nucleotides line up with TRBD2. CDR3 size: 15 residues. The V and J ends lost 6 bases and 8 bases, in that order; junction bases with no gene match: 12. Germline CDR1 reads SNHLY; CDR2 reads FYNNEI. The CDR3 spells CASSYDGGGVDEQFF. The CDR3 bases are TGTGCCAGCAGCTACGACGGGGGGGGTGTCGATGAGCAGTTCTTC.

In this sample, this clonotype turned up many times. The genes are TRBV6-2 or TRBV6-3 and TRBJ2-5; D remains ambiguous. The germline V gene has CDR1 MNHEY and CDR2 SVGEGT. The length of the CDR3 is 15 residues. V was shortened by 4 bases and J by 1 base, with 13 bases between the two germline ends. DNA of the CDR3: TGTGCCAGCAGTTTAGTGAGGAGATCCCAAGAGACCCAGTACTTC. Translated, it gives CASSLVRRSQETQYF.

This clonotype was recorded a few times. This sequence may be a read error, since a much larger clone differs from it by one base. This chain uses TRBV5-4 with TRBJ1-2, with D tentatively TRBD1 (5 bases). V was clipped by 2 bases and J by 6 bases, with 11 bases between them. Germline V gene data show CDR1 as SGHNT and CDR2 as YYREEE (reference sequence). The CDR3 extends over 13 amino acids. DNA of the CDR3: TGTGCCAGCAGCTTAGAGACAGCGAATGGCTACACCTTC. Its protein is CASSLETANGYTF.

The chain uses TRBV27 and TRBJ1-6, with D unclear. This CDR3 spans 15 amino acids. V lost 6 bases, J lost 3 bases, and 12 bases lay in between. The germline CDR1 and CDR2 sequences are MNHEY and SMNVEV (reference sequence). The CDR3 protein is CASRRDTNYNSPLHF. DNA of the CDR3: TGTGCCAGCAGGAGAGACACTAACTATAATTCACCCCTCCACTTT.

The chain recombines TRBV7-9 with TRBJ1-4, with 7 nucleotides matching TRBD1. The V gene's germline CDR1 is SEHNR and CDR2 FQNEAQ (reference sequence). The trim removed 4 bases at V and 8 bases at J, leaving 16 bases unmatched. The CDR3 spans 17 residues. The CDR3: CASSSSGHKGAGEKLFF. CDR3 DNA sequence: TGTGCCAGCAGCTCAAGCGGGCACAAGGGGGCGGGGGAAAAACTGTTTTTT.

This clonotype has a count of ten or more. V and J are TRBV7-8 and TRBJ2-7; TRBD2 might be the D (5 bases). The CDR3 sequence is 14 residues long. The ends were cut back, 2 bases at V and 3 bases at J, with 11 bases in the middle. Germline CDR1 and CDR2: SGHVS and FQNEAQ. CDR3 nucleotides: TGTGCCAGCAGCTTAACTAGAGCGGACTACGAGCAGTACTTC. Translated, it gives CASSLTRADYEQYF.

This clonotype appeared many times. The chain uses TRBV19 and TRBJ1-1; D is unclear. Germline CDR1 reads LNHDA; CDR2 reads SQIVND (reference sequence). The CDR3 loop spans 12 amino acids. The ends were cut back, 4 bases at V and 10 bases at J, with 13 bases in the middle. The CDR3 region is CASSTTELGAFF. The CDR3 DNA reads as TGTGCCAGTAGTACGACCGAGTTGGGAGCTTTCTTT. The full variable domain, its missing parts supplied by reference TRBV19 and TRBJ1-1, is DGGITQSPKYLFRKEGQNVTLSCEQNLNHDAMYWYRQDPGQGLRLIYYSQIVNDFQKGDIAEGYSVSREKKESFPLTVTSAQKNPTAFYLCASSTTELGAFFGQGTRLTVV.

There are many counts of this clonotype. V and J are TRBV5-5 and TRBJ2-2; a possible D gene is TRBD1 (6 bases). Trimming took 4 bases from V and 4 from J, leaving 14 bases between them. The germline gives CDR1 SGHKS, CDR2 YYEKEE (reference sequence). The CDR3 length is 15 residues. CDR3 sequence: CASSRTAVSTGELFF. CDR3 nucleotide sequence: TGTGCCAGCAGCCGGACAGCCGTTAGCACCGGGGAGCTGTTTTTT. Full variable domain (missing parts from reference TRBV5-5 and TRBJ2-2): DAGVTQSPTHLIKTRGQQVTLRCSPISGHKSVSWYQQVLGQGPQFIFQYYEKEERGRGNFPDRFSARQFPNYSSELNVNALLLGDSALYLCASSRTAVSTGELFFGEGSRLTVL.

The table lists this clonotype with many counts. This rearrangement joins TRBV11-3 to TRBJ2-5; the match to TRBD1 covers 10 bases. CDR1 SGHNT and CDR2 YENEEA come from the germline V gene. The V segment lost 5 bases and the J segment 5 bases; nucleotides outside the gene matches: 11. The CDR3 is made up of 16 amino acids. DNA for the CDR3: TGTGCCAGCAGCCGACTAGGGACAGGGGACCCGGAGACCCAGTACTTC. Translated: CASSRLGTGDPETQYF.

In its sample, this clonotype was seen many times. CDR3 coding DNA: TGTGCCAGTAGTGGTGGGACAGGGGAAAATGAGCAGTTCTTC. Its translation: CASSGGTGENEQFF. The chain has TRBV19 and TRBJ2-1, with 10 bases matching TRBD1. With V trimmed by 5 bases and J by 7 bases, 5 bases remained unmatched. The CDR3 covers 14 residues. Germline assignment: CDR1 LNHDA and CDR2 SQIVND (reference sequence).

The CDR3 coding sequence is TGTGCCATCACGCCGGGACACCTGAACACTGAAGCTTTCTTT. Its translation: CAITPGHLNTEAFF. The chain employs TRBV10-3 and TRBJ1-1; TRBD1 might be the D (6 bases). The V end lost 7 bases, the J end lost 0 bases, and 12 bases lay between the germline ends. This CDR3 comprises 14 residues. The germline V gene encodes CDR1 ENHRY and CDR2 SYGVKD.

Worth noting for this clonotype: One end of the junction fails to match germline, which may point to a read error. The chain joins TRBV7-9 to TRBJ1-4; maybe TRBD1 (5 bases). The CDR3 sequence is 14 residues long. Per the germline V gene, CDR1 is SEHNR and CDR2 is FQNEAQ (reference sequence). CDR3 coding DNA: TGTGCCAGCGGTCAGACCGGGACGGATGAAAAACTGTCTTTT. It specifies CASGQTGTDEKLSF. The full variable domain, its missing parts supplied by reference TRBV7-9 and TRBJ1-4, is DTGVSQNPRHKITKRGQNVTFRCDPISEHNRLYWYRQTLGQGPEFLTYFQNEAQLEKSRLLSDRFSAERPKGSFSTLEIQRTEQGDSAMYLCASGQTGTDEKLSFGSGTQLSVL.

At least ten counts were recorded for this clonotype. J is TRBJ2-5 and V is TRBV5-4; D is ambiguous. The CDR3 spans 14 residues. Germline V gene lookup returns CDR1 SGHNT and CDR2 YYREEE (reference sequence). The germline V and J ends were trimmed by 0 bases and 1 base, with 7 bases remaining between them. CDR3 DNA sequence: TGTGCCAGCAGCTTGGACCTCATCCAAGAGACCCAGTACTTC. Translation: CASSLDLIQETQYF.

This clonotype has at least ten counts. CDR3 protein: CAWSRGVYEQYF. The CDR3 DNA is TGTGCCTGGAGCCGCGGGGTTTACGAGCAGTACTTC. The chain links TRBV30 to TRBJ2-7, with D maybe TRBD2 (6 bases). Germline V gene sequence: CDR1 GTSNPN, CDR2 SVGIG (reference sequence). The CDR3 runs 12 residues. V dropped 3 bases and J dropped 4 bases, with 10 bases sitting between them.

This clonotype was observed many times. A read error may explain this, as a much larger clone is one base away. The V call is TRBV20-1, the J call TRBJ2-7, with 8 bases lining up with TRBD1. This CDR3 contains 13 residues. Unmatched junction bases numbered 13, after V lost 6 bases and J lost 9 bases. CDR1 and CDR2 (germline): DFQATT, SNEGSKA (reference sequence). The CDR3 sequence is CSARGPRGWAQYF. In nucleotides, the CDR3 is TGCAGTGCCAGGGGGCCCAGGGGCTGGGCGCAGTACTTC.

This clonotype showed up many times. The chain is built from TRBV6-1 and TRBJ2-3, with 12 bases that match TRBD2. Trimming took 7 bases from V and 5 from J; bases not matched to a gene: 10. The CDR3 is 16 amino acids. Germline CDR1 and CDR2: MNHNS and SASEGT. The CDR3 DNA is TGTGCCAGCACCCGGTGGCTAGCGGGAGGGGGAGATACGCAGTATTTT. Its translation is CASTRWLAGGGDTQYF.